Shown below are 4 T cell receptor beta chains from a single sample sequenced in a study of spatial heterogeneity in lung cancer (dated by TCRdb to between 2019 and 2020). Results and caveats for the whole study, not just this receptor: The tumor nonsynonymous mutation count correlated with the number of expanded alpha and beta TCRs within the tumor.

What the time point label conveys for this sample: sample taken at primary tumor resection. Their cognate antigens are unknown. The receptor library was made with 5' RACE. The sequencing machine was a NextSeq 500. TCRdb ran its own pipeline on the public reads, namely fastp trimming at Q25 and MiXCR clone calling, and kept in-frame beta chains. Rows are unified per CDR3 protein, each entry keeping the most common DNA and genes. Recorded for this sample are 100,000 or so distinct CDR3 sequences; under 4.5% of them occurred a single time. Roughly 20% of the sample lies in the top ten. The sequencing used lung tumor tissue, collected at surgery. The receptors were sampled from a male donor with early-stage non-small cell lung cancer.

The chain combines TRBV10-3 with TRBJ2-5; D may be TRBD1 (5 bases). Germline CDR1 is ENHRY and CDR2 is SYGVKD. The CDR3 contains 12 residues. The V end was cut by 10 bases, the J end by 5 bases, with 14 bases between. Here the CDR3 reads CATATAAETQYF. The CDR3, as DNA: TGTGCCACAGCGACAGCCGCCGAGACCCAGTACTTC.

This clonotype has at least ten counts. The chain recombines TRBV7-9 with TRBJ1-3, with 7 bases fitting TRBD1. The CDR3 loop spans 15 amino acids. CDR1 SEHNR and CDR2 FQNEAQ come from the germline V gene (reference sequence). V shed 5 bases, J shed 0 bases, and the junction held 4 bases outside the gene matches. This CDR3 is CASSDRARSGNTIYF. CDR3 sequence (DNA): TGTGCCAGCAGCGACAGGGCCCGCTCTGGAAACACCATATATTTT.

The chain couples TRBV10-3 to TRBJ1-1, with D perhaps TRBD1 (5 bases). The CDR3 length is 15 residues. Trimming took off 3 bases at V and 1 base at J, with 12 bases between the two ends. The germline V gene has CDR1 ENHRY and CDR2 SYGVKD. For the CDR3, the DNA is TGTGCCATCAGTGAAGGGCAGGGAGGGAACACTGAAGCTTTCTTT. Protein product: CAISEGQGGNTEAFF.

The sample holds many counts of this clonotype. The chain employs TRBV11-2 and TRBJ2-5, with 9 bases matching TRBD1. The junction had 7 bases not matched to a gene; V was cut back by 4 bases and J by 1 base. This CDR3 comprises 16 residues. Germline V gene lookup returns CDR1 SGHAT and CDR2 FQNNGV. The CDR3 loop reads CASSWGQGGVQETQYF. DNA for the CDR3: TGTGCCAGCAGCTGGGGACAGGGAGGGGTCCAAGAGACCCAGTACTTC. Full variable domain (rest looked up from reference TRBV11-2 and TRBJ2-5): EAGVAQSPRYKIIEKRQSVAFWCNPISGHATLYWYQQILGQGPKLLIQFQNNGVVDDSQLPKDRFSAERLKGVDSTLKIQPAKLEDSAVYLCASSWGQGGVQETQYFGPGTRLLVL.